This is a list of T cell receptor beta chains from one sample in a study of shared clonotypes between healthy human individuals. Using immunoSEQ multiplex PCR, the repertoire was profiled, and TCRdb retains in-frame clones only, with some absent. The table lists roughly 2,000,000 clones, just under 95% of them singletons. Sequenced sample: naive CD8+ T cells sorted from blood. All receptors come from a man aged 18-30 years in good health. Both conserved end residues are part of each CDR3. The order of the fields is V gene, D gene, clone size, J gene, CDR3 DNA, CDR3 protein. A D gene is named only where the DNA matches it firmly. A clone size is listed for some rows: how often the clone was seen (once, few, many), or a class if it is expanded.

TRBV6-1	-	few	TRBJ1-4	TGTGCCAGCAGTGAATGGGGGGGAACTAATGAAAAACTGTTTTTT	CASSEWGGTNEKLFF
TRBV4-1	-	-	TRBJ1-3	TGCGCCAGCAGCCAAGATCGGGGAGGAAACACCATATATTTT	CASSQDRGGNTIYF
TRBV28	TRBD2	-	TRBJ2-3	TGTGCCAGCAGTTTATCGGCTAGCGGGGCTAGCACAGATACGCAGTATTTT	CASSLSASGASTDTQYF
TRBV6-1	-	many	TRBJ2-7	TGTGCCAGCAGTGAGGAGACTTGGTACGAGCAGTACTTC	CASSEETWYEQYF
TRBV19	-	-	TRBJ2-7	TGTGCCAGTAGTATTGGATCGCCTTCCTACGAGCAGTACTTC	CASSIGSPSYEQYF
TRBV28	-	-	TRBJ2-3	TGTGCCAGCAGTTTCCCCAAGGGGGGGGCAACAGATACGCAGTATTTT	CASSFPKGGATDTQYF
TRBV13	TRBD1	-	TRBJ2-7	TGTGCCAGCAGCTTAATTTCGGGACAGGGGATATCCTACGAGCAGTACTTC	CASSLISGQGISYEQYF
TRBV13	TRBD1	-	TRBJ2-7	TGTGCCAGCAGTTCCCGGGACAGGGCCCCCGGACCCTACGAGCAGTACTTC	CASSSRDRAPGPYEQYF
TRBV25-1	-	-	TRBJ2-3	TGTGCCAGCAGTGAGGGGACTTACACAGATACGCAGTATTTT	CASSEGTYTDTQYF
TRBV29-1	-	once	TRBJ2-2	TGCAGCGTTGAATGGAACACCGGGGAGCTGTTTTTT	CSVEWNTGELFF
TRBV9	-	-	TRBJ1-4	TGTGCCAGCAGCGAAAGCGCGGGCGTCAATGAAAAACTGTTTTTT	CASSESAGVNEKLFF
TRBV11-2	TRBD2	-	TRBJ2-7	TGTGCCAGCAGCTTAGACGGGAGGGCCTCCTACGAGCAGTACTTC	CASSLDGRASYEQYF
TRBV19	-	-	TRBJ1-1	TGTGCCAGTAGTATAGACGCGTACATGAACACTGAAGCTTTCTTT	CASSIDAYMNTEAFF
TRBV5-6	TRBD1	-	TRBJ2-7	TGTGCCAGCACCTATACACAGGGGGTCTCCTACGAGCAGTACTTC	CASTYTQGVSYEQYF
TRBV27	-	-	TRBJ1-1	TGTGCCAGCAGTATTTCAGGGTTTACCGAAGCTTTCTTT	CASSISGFTEAFF
TRBV5-1	-	-	TRBJ2-1	TGCGCCAGCAGCTTGGGGACAGAGATTTACAATGAGCAGTTCTTC	CASSLGTEIYNEQFF
TRBV7-9	TRBD1	-	TRBJ1-4	TGTGCAGGACAGGCCGCCGAAAAACTGTTTTTT	CAGQAAEKLFF
TRBV5-8	TRBD2	once	TRBJ2-5	TGTGCCAGCAGCCCCGGACTAGCGGGAAGCCAAGAGACCCAGTACTTC	CASSPGLAGSQETQYF
TRBV4-1	-	-	TRBJ1-2	TGCGCCAGCAGCCAAGATTCGGCGGGGGAGGTTTACTATGGCTACACCTTC	CASSQDSAGEVYYGYTF
TRBV4-2	TRBD1	-	TRBJ1-2	TGTGCCAGCAGCCAAGAGCAGGGGGCCACAAACTATGGCTACACCTTC	CASSQEQGATNYGYTF
TRBV5-1	TRBD1	-	TRBJ1-1	TGCGCCAGCAGTCATCGGACAGGGGGCGCGGACACTGAAGCTTTCTTT	CASSHRTGGADTEAFF
TRBV5-6	-	-	TRBJ1-1	TGTGCCAGCAGGGTATTAGAGGGCGGCACTGAAGCTTTCTTT	CASRVLEGGTEAFF
TRBV1	-	-	TRBJ1-4	TGCACCAGCAGCCAACCCGGGACAGGTGGAAAACTGTTTTTT	CTSSQPGTGGKLFF
TRBV27	-	-	TRBJ1-5	TGTGCCAGCAGTTTGGGGTTTAGCAATCAGCCCCAGCATTTT	CASSLGFSNQPQHF
TRBV5-6	TRBD2	-	TRBJ2-1	TGTGCCAGCAGCTCGGGACTAAGCTCCTACAATGAGCAGTTCTTC	CASSSGLSSYNEQFF
TRBV4-3	-	-	TRBJ2-1	TGCGCCAGCAGCCAAGATCGGGGGACCAACAATGAGCAGTTCTTC	CASSQDRGTNNEQFF
TRBV2	TRBD2	-	TRBJ2-2	TGTGCCAGCAGCCCGTTAGCGGGGGGGCTTGCCGGGGAGCTGTTTTTT	CASSPLAGGLAGELFF
TRBV11-2	-	-	TRBJ2-1	TGTGCCAGCAGCTTAGGGGAATACAATGAGCAGTTCTTC	CASSLGEYNEQFF